Shown below are 23 T cell receptor beta chains from a single sample sequenced in a study of PD-L1 blockade in urothelial cancer. Assay: immunoSEQ multiplex PCR; the TCRdb copy retains only in-frame clones and omits some. The sample consists of tens of thousands of clones, approximately 78% of them appearing once. Sample time point: peripheral blood 6 weeks after treatment start. Sample: PBMCs, taken around atezolizumab (anti-PD-L1) treatment. All receptors derive from a man in his sixties or seventies with urothelial cancer.

This clone was counted a single time. The rearrangement links TRBV5-1 to TRBJ2-7; 10 nucleotides line up with TRBD2. Germline CDR1 and CDR2: SGHRS and YFSETQ. The J segment lost 2 bases and the V segment lost 0 bases, leaving 20 bases of the junction unmatched. The CDR3 has 21 amino acids. CDR3 sequence: CASSLVPWLSPTSGVTYEQYF. The CDR3 DNA reads as TGCGCCAGCAGCTTGGTCCCCTGGTTGTCTCCTACTAGCGGGGTTACCTACGAGCAGTACTTC. Filled out from reference TRBV5-1 and TRBJ2-7, the complete variable domain reads KAGVTQTPRYLIKTRGQQVTLSCSPISGHRSVSWYQQTPGQGLQFLFEYFSETQRNKGNFPGRFSGRQFSNSRSEMNVSTLELGDSALYLCASSLVPWLSPTSGVTYEQYFGPGTRLTVT.

The chain couples TRBV4-2 to TRBJ2-2; the match to TRBD2 covers 8 bases. V was clipped by 7 bases and J by 4 bases; unmatched bases: 2. The germline V gene encodes CDR1 LGHNA and CDR2 YNFKEQ. CDR3 length: 13 residues. CDR3 nucleotide sequence: TGTGCCAGCAACGGGAGGGGCACCGGGGAGCTGTTTTTT. Its translation is CASNGRGTGELFF.

In the case of this clone: One end of the junction is discordant with germline, which a read error may explain. This chain's CDR3 is CASSPLRTVGAGEQFF. The CDR3 DNA follows: TGTGCTAGCAGCCCCTTAAGGACAGTCGGGGCAGGGGAGCAGTTCTTC. The V call is TRBV7-7, the J call TRBJ2-1, with D perhaps TRBD1 (6 bases). The germline V gene encodes CDR1 SSHAT and CDR2 FNYEAQ (reference sequence). The CDR3 loop spans 16 amino acids.

The chain combines TRBV19 with TRBJ1-4; D remains ambiguous. CDR3 length: 14 amino acids. Germline V gives CDR1 LNHDA, CDR2 SQIVND (reference sequence). Between the trimmed V and J ends, which lost 4 bases and 2 bases, there was a span of 8 bases. CDR3 region: CASSSRGTNEKLFF. CDR3 in DNA: TGTGCCAGTAGTAGTCGCGGGACTAATGAAAAACTGTTTTTT. The variable domain in full, completed from reference TRBV19 and TRBJ1-4, reads DGGITQSPKYLFRKEGQNVTLSCEQNLNHDAMYWYRQDPGQGLRLIYYSQIVNDFQKGDIAEGYSVSREKKESFPLTVTSAQKNPTAFYLCASSSRGTNEKLFFGSGTQLSVL.

The chain uses TRBV5-6 and TRBJ2-7; a possible D gene is TRBD2 (6 bases). The CDR3 has 14 residues. Germline V gives CDR1 SGHDT, CDR2 YYEEEE. Trimming pared 7 bases from V and 5 bases from J, leaving 19 bases between. The CDR3: CASGILGGGDEQYF. CDR3 DNA sequence: TGTGCCAGCGGGATCCTGGGGGGAGGAGACGAGCAGTACTTC. Full variable domain (rest looked up from reference TRBV5-6 and TRBJ2-7): DAGVTQSPTHLIKTRGQQVTLRCSPKSGHDTVSWYQQALGQGPQFIFQYYEEEERQRGNFPDRFSGHQFPNYSSELNVNALLLGDSALYLCASGILGGGDEQYFGPGTRLTVT.

The J gene is TRBJ2-3, the V gene TRBV19; D is uncertain. CDR1 and CDR2 (germline): LNHDA, SQIVND (reference sequence). Trimming left V 1 base short and J 2 bases short, with 4 bases between. The CDR3 consists of 13 residues. In nucleotides, the CDR3 is TGTGCCAGTAGTATAGGACTCACAGATACGCAGTATTTT. This gives the protein CASSIGLTDTQYF.

The CDR3, as DNA: TGTGCCTGGGACAGGGGGTTTGATGGCGGGGAGCTGTTTTTT. This sequence encodes CAWDRGFDGGELFF. The gene calls are TRBV30 and TRBJ2-2, with TRBD1 matching 9 bases. The germline V gene encodes CDR1 GTSNPN and CDR2 SVGIG (reference sequence). With V trimmed by 5 bases and J by 7 bases, 8 bases remained unmatched. The CDR3 is 14 residues long.

The V call is TRBV2, the J call TRBJ2-7, with 9 bases lining up with TRBD1. The germline CDR1 and CDR2 sequences are SNHLY and FYNNEI. The CDR3 spans 16 residues. J gave up 1 base and V 3 bases, and 7 bases lay outside the gene matches. The CDR3 is CASSDSWDRASYEQYF. The DNA of the CDR3 is TGTGCCAGCAGTGACTCTTGGGACAGGGCTTCCTACGAGCAGTACTTC.

This clone showed up just once. The chain has TRBV7-2 and TRBJ2-5, with a tentative D call TRBD1 (7 bases). Germline V CDR1 and CDR2: SGHTA, FQGNSA. The V end lost 3 bases, the J end lost 5 bases, and 13 bases lay between the germline ends. The CDR3 contains 14 residues. The DNA for the CDR3 is TGTGCCAGCAGCTTCCAGGGGGGAGAGGAGACCCAGTACTTC. Its protein is CASSFQGGEETQYF. The variable domain in full, with the rest retrieved from reference TRBV7-2 and TRBJ2-5, is GAGVSQSPSNKVTEKGKDVELRCDPISGHTALYWYRQSLGQGLEFLIYFQGNSAPDKSGLPSDRFSAERTGGSVSTLTIQRTQQEDSAVYLCASSFQGGEETQYFGPGTRLLVL.

This chain connects TRBV7-9 to TRBJ1-4; D not resolved. CDR1 and CDR2 from the germline V gene are SEHNR and FQNEAQ (reference sequence). This CDR3 is built from 10 residues. With 8 bases removed from V and 8 bases from J, the gap between germline ends came to 6 bases. CDR3 nucleotides: TGTGCCAGCGGAGGCGAAAAACTGTTTTTT. This translates into CASGGEKLFF.

This rearrangement joins TRBV5-4 to TRBJ2-1, with TRBD1 matching 10 bases. V trimming: 3 bases; J trimming: 3 bases; junction bases outside the gene matches: 6. CDR1 and CDR2 (germline): SGHNT, YYREEE (reference sequence). The CDR3 extends over 16 amino acids. CDR3 amino acids: CASSWGGDRGYNEQFF. CDR3 in DNA: TGTGCCAGCAGCTGGGGGGGGGACAGGGGCTACAATGAGCAGTTCTTC.

The V gene is TRBV4-2, the J gene TRBJ2-7; 8 bases map to TRBD1. The V segment lost 4 bases and the J segment 7 bases; nucleotides outside the gene matches: 9. This CDR3 contains 14 residues. CDR1 and CDR2 (germline): LGHNA, YNFKEQ. The CDR3: CASSLGQGPEEQYF. The CDR3 nucleotides read TGTGCCAGCAGCCTCGGACAGGGACCTGAGGAGCAGTACTTC.

The V and J genes are TRBV7-8 and TRBJ2-1, with 8 bases fitting TRBD2. CDR1 is SGHVS, CDR2 FQNEAQ, per germline. The CDR3 contains 15 residues. V lost 1 base to trimming and J lost 6 bases; unmatched junction nucleotides: 5. CDR3 in amino acids: CASSLGAGGLNEQFF. The CDR3 DNA follows: TGTGCCAGCAGCTTAGGGGCGGGAGGTCTCAATGAGCAGTTCTTC.

This chain connects TRBV5-6 to TRBJ2-3; D might be TRBD1 (5 bases). With 7 bases removed from V and 0 bases from J, the gap between germline ends came to 18 bases. Per the germline V gene, CDR1 is SGHDT and CDR2 is YYEEEE. CDR3 length: 16 residues. The CDR3 is CASGPSWGTSTDTQYF. Written as DNA, the CDR3 is TGTGCCAGCGGGCCCTCGTGGGGCACTAGCACAGATACGCAGTATTTT. The full variable domain, completed using reference TRBV5-6 and TRBJ2-3, is DAGVTQSPTHLIKTRGQQVTLRCSPKSGHDTVSWYQQALGQGPQFIFQYYEEEERQRGNFPDRFSGHQFPNYSSELNVNALLLGDSALYLCASGPSWGTSTDTQYFGPGTRLTVL.

CDR3 amino acids: CASTSAGWGGEKLFF. The CDR3 nucleotides are TGTGCCAGCACTTCAGCGGGGTGGGGCGGCGAAAAACTGTTTTTT. The chain uses TRBV14 and TRBJ1-4; tentative D call: TRBD1 (5 bases). CDR1 and CDR2 from the germline V gene are SGHDN and FVKESK. This CDR3 region has 15 residues. V dropped 7 bases and J dropped 8 bases, with 20 bases sitting between them.

This rearrangement joins TRBV30 to TRBJ2-2; 7 bases are a match to TRBD1. V dropped 0 bases and J dropped 1; count of bases not matched to a gene: 2. Looked up from germline, CDR1 is GTSNPN and CDR2 is SVGIG (reference sequence). The CDR3 length is 15 residues. CDR3 DNA sequence: TGTGCCTGGAGTGTACCAGGGGGGAACACCGGGGAGCTGTTTTTT. It translates to CAWSVPGGNTGELFF.

The genes are TRBV9 and TRBJ2-2; 8 bases agree with TRBD2. Germline CDR1 and CDR2: SGDLS and YYNGEE. The CDR3 is 16 residues long. V was clipped by 0 bases and J by 0 bases; unmatched bases: 1. The CDR3 DNA reads as TGTGCCAGCAGCGTAGAAGCGGGGGCGAACACCGGGGAGCTGTTTTTT. Amino acids: CASSVEAGANTGELFF.

The chain uses TRBV9 and TRBJ1-2, with no clear D. Germline-derived CDR1 and CDR2 are SGDLS and YYNGEE. The V end was cut by 3 bases, the J end by 3 bases, with 9 bases between. This CDR3 is built from 13 residues. The CDR3 DNA reads as TGTGCCAGCAGCGGACTTTCCGACTATGGCTACACCTTC. The encoded protein is CASSGLSDYGYTF.

The V and J genes are TRBV9 and TRBJ2-5; 7 nucleotides align to TRBD2. J gave up 4 bases and V 0 bases, and 6 bases lay outside the gene matches. Germline V lookup: CDR1 SGDLS, CDR2 YYNGEE. The CDR3 spans 15 residues. The CDR3 nucleotides read TGTGCCAGCAGCGTAGATATGGCTAGCGGAGAGACCCAGTACTTC. Translating it yields CASSVDMASGETQYF.

The V gene is TRBV5-4, the J gene TRBJ1-1, with D uncertain. CDR3 length: 12 amino acids. V lost 4 bases to trimming and J lost 6 bases, with 10 bases between them. Germline V CDR1 and CDR2: SGHNT, YYREEE (reference sequence). This chain's CDR3 is CASSRYGAEAFF. CDR3 coding DNA: TGTGCCAGCAGCCGCTACGGGGCTGAAGCTTTCTTT.

This chain links TRBV30 with TRBJ2-7; 9 nucleotides align to TRBD2. CDR1 is GTSNPN and CDR2 is SVGIG in the germline V gene (reference sequence). J gave up 1 base and V 1 base, and 5 bases lay outside the gene matches. This CDR3 is built from 15 residues. The CDR3 DNA follows: TGTGCCTGGAGTGATAGCGGGAGTTCTTCCTACGAGCAGTACTTC. Protein sequence: CAWSDSGSSSYEQYF. Combining the CDR3 with reference TRBV30 and TRBJ2-7 gives the whole variable domain SQTIHQWPATLVQPVGSPLSLECTVEGTSNPNLYWYRQAAGRGLQLLFYSVGIGQISSEVPQNLSASRPQDRQFILSSKKLLLSDSGFYLCAWSDSGSSSYEQYFGPGTRLTVT.

Worth noting for this clone: The same CDR3 arises from other DNA sequences in this sample as well. V is TRBV28 and J is TRBJ1-2; 8 bases align to TRBD1. The CDR3 loop spans 13 amino acids. Trimming at V came to 2 bases and at J to 4 bases, leaving 0 bases not matched to a gene. In germline, CDR1 is MDHEN, CDR2 SYDVKM. CDR3 in amino acids: CASSLGQGYGYTF. The CDR3, as DNA: TGTGCCAGCAGTTTAGGACAGGGCTATGGCTACACCTTC.

This clone came up a few times. The chain joins TRBV30 to TRBJ2-3, with 15 bases fitting TRBD2. V dropped 0 bases and J dropped 2; count of bases not matched to a gene: 9. CDR3 length: 19 amino acids. The germline V gene encodes CDR1 GTSNPN and CDR2 SVGIG (reference sequence). The CDR3 region is CAWSVGLAGGLAPTDTQYF. In DNA, the CDR3 is TGTGCCTGGAGTGTAGGACTAGCGGGAGGGTTGGCGCCCACAGATACGCAGTATTTT.